This TCR beta chain was captured by sequencing in a study of T cells in Graves' hyperthyroidism and ophthalmopathy. Overall study results and limits: Ophthalmopathy got predicted by the model a median about six months before its onset.

Between the trimmed V and J ends, which lost 6 bases and 3 bases, there was a span of 14 bases. Germline V gene data show CDR1 as LNHDA and CDR2 as SQIVND (reference sequence). The CDR3 covers 15 residues. TCR beta CDR3 regions were amplified from RNA. The HTBI primer set was used in a first-round RT-PCR of the TCR CDR3. A single record per CDR3 protein comes from TCRdb applying MiXCR to the multiplex PCR reads. The sample shows approximately 400,000 distinct CDR3 sequences, more than 15% of them seen only once. Of note for this clonotype: Its specificity is unknown.

Diagnostic decisions used clinical symptoms, serum thyroxine and TRAb, thyroid ultrasound and orbital computed tomography. The TCR sequence derives from a woman aged 18-30 years with Graves' hyperthyroidism that later progressed to Graves' ophthalmopathy. The rearrangement links TRBV19 to TRBJ1-4; D is unclear. Specimen: blood. DNA of the CDR3: TGTGCCAGTAGCGGCGGAAGCGGGTCTAATGAAAAACTGTTTTTT. Its translation: CASSGGSGSNEKLFF.